This TCR beta chain was retrieved from a study of T cells after yellow fever vaccination. TCR cDNA was made by 5'RACE template switching, adding a universal primer site and UMIs. TCRdb redid the calling of the 5' RACE reads with MiXCR, one entry per CDR3 protein. The table lists about 630,000 distinct CDR3 sequences, 9% to 15% of them singletons. This clonotype was seen at least ten times. The target antigen is unknown. Regarding the study as a whole: Overlap between CD4 and CD8 compartments was detected for a small share of clonotypes.

CDR3 length equals 13 residues. The V gene lost 4 bases and the J gene lost 2 bases, with 10 bases spanning the gap. Germline V gene sequence: CDR1 SGDLS, CDR2 YYNGEE. The input for sequencing was PBMCs, taken on the day of the yellow fever booster vaccination. The receptor was derived from a man aged 25 to 40 who received the YFV17D yellow fever vaccine. This chain joins TRBV9 and TRBJ2-7, with D uncertain. The CDR3 region is CASSPPLTYEQYF. CDR3 nucleotide sequence: TGTGCCAGCAGCCCTCCACTGACCTACGAGCAGTACTTC.